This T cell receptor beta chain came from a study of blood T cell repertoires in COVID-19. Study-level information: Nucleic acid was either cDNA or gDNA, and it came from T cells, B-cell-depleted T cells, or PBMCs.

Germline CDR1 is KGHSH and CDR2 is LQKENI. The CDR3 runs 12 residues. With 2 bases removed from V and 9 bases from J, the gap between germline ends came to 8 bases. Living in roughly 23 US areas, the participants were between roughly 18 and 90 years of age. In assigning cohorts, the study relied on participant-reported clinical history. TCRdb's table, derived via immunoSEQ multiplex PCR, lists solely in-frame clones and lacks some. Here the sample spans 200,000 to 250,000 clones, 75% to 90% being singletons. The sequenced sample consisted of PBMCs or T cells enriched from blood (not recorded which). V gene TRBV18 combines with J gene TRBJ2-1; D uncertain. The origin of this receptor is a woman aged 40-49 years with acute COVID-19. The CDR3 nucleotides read TGTGCCAGCTCACCAGGTTTGCGTGAGCAGTTCTTC. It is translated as CASSPGLREQFF. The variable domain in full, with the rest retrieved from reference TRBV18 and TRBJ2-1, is NAGVMQNPRHLVRRRGQEARLRCSPMKGHSHVYWYRQLPEEGLKFMVYLQKENIIDESGMPKERFSAEFPKEGPSILRIQQVVRGDSAAYFCASSPGLREQFFGPGTRLTVL.